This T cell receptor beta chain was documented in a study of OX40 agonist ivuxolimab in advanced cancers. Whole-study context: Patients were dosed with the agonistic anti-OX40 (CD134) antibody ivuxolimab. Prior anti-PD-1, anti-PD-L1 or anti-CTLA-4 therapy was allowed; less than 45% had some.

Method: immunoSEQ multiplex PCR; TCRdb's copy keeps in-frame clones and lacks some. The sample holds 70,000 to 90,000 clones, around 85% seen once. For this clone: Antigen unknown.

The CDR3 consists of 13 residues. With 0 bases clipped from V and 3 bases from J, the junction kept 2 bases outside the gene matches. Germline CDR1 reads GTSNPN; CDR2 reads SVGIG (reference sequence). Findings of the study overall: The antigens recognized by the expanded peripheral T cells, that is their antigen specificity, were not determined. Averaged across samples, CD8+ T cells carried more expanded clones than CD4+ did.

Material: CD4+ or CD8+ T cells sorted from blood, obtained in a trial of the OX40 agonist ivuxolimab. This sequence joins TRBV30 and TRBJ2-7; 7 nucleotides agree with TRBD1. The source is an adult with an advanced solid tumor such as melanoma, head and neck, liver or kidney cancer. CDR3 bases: TGTGCCTGGAGTGTACAGGGGATCTACGAGCAGTACTTC. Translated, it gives CAWSVQGIYEQYF.